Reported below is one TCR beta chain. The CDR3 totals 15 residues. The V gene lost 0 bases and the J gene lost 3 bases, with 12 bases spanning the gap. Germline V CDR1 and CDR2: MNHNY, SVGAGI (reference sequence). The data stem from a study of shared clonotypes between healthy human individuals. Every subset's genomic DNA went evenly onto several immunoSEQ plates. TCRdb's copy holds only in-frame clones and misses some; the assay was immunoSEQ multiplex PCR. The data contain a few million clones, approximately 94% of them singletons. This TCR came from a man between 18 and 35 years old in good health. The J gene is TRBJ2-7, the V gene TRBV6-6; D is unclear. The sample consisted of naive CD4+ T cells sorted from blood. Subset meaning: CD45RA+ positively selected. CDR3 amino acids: CASSYSHTGSYEQYF. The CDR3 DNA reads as TGTGCCAGCAGTTACTCACATACGGGTAGCTACGAGCAGTACTTC.